The 13 T cell receptor beta chains reported below all come from one sample, sequenced in a study of identical twins. TCRdb recomputed calls from the 5' RACE reads with MiXCR, one row per CDR3 protein. In the table there are 200,000 to 250,000 distinct CDR3 sequences, 7% of which are singletons. The sample was also reused in another study, on yellow fever vaccine responses in identical twins.

Sequencing was done on a sample of memory (CD45RO+) T cells sorted from blood. These receptor sequences come from a woman aged 18-29 years in good health.

There are a few counts of this clonotype. This chain joins TRBV28 and TRBJ2-7; D is unresolved. V lost 5 bases to trimming and J lost 2 bases, with 7 bases between them. Germline V CDR1 and CDR2: MDHEN, SYDVKM. There are 12 residues in the CDR3. CDR3 protein: CASSTITYEQYV. CDR3 sequence (DNA): TGTGCCAGCAGTACCATCACCTACGAGCAGTACGTC.

The CDR3 DNA sequence: TGTGCCAGCAGTTCTACAGGGTTGTACGAGCAGTACGTC. It yields the protein CASSSTGLYEQYV. This chain joins TRBV6-5 and TRBJ2-7, with TRBD1 as a possible D gene (6 bases). Looked up from germline, CDR1 is MNHEY and CDR2 is SVGAGI. CDR3 length: 13 residues. The ends were cut back, 4 bases at V and 4 bases at J, with 11 bases in the middle.

V usage is TRBV6-1 and J usage is TRBJ2-5; possibly TRBD2 for D (6 bases). V was trimmed by 6 bases and J by 1 base, leaving 9 bases between them. The length of the CDR3 is 13 residues. CDR1 is MNHNS and CDR2 is SASEGT in the germline V gene. For the CDR3, the DNA is TGTGCCAGCAGGGGGACTTCCCAAGAGACCCAGTACTTC. It encodes CASRGTSQETQYF.

This clonotype has only a few counts. The chain recombines TRBV5-5 with TRBJ2-3; D assignment may be TRBD1 or TRBD2 (6 bases each). The CDR3 loop spans 16 amino acids. The germline V and J ends were trimmed by 6 bases and 4 bases, with 21 bases remaining between them. Germline V lookup: CDR1 SGHKS, CDR2 YYEKEE (reference sequence). This CDR3 is CASISSGALFSDTQYF. For the CDR3, the DNA is TGTGCCAGCATCTCCTCGGGGGCGTTATTTTCAGATACGCAGTATTTT.

This chain links TRBV12-3 or TRBV12-4 with TRBJ2-7; D may be TRBD1 (5 bases). The CDR3 extends over 14 amino acids. Trimming stripped 5 bases from V and 7 bases from J, with 18 bases between. In nucleotides, the CDR3 is TGTGCCAGCAGTCCTAAGACAGTTCAGCGAGAGCAGTACTTC. Protein sequence: CASSPKTVQREQYF.

This chain uses TRBV3-1 with TRBJ2-4, with 10 nucleotides matching TRBD2. The CDR3 covers 15 residues. The V segment lost 5 bases and the J segment 13 bases; nucleotides outside the gene matches: 14. From germline, CDR1 is LGHDT and CDR2 YNNKEL (reference sequence). This chain's CDR3 is CASSFPGQREGPQYF. CDR3 nucleotides: TGTGCCAGCAGCTTCCCAGGGCAGCGGGAGGGCCCCCAGTACTTC.

This clonotype was picked up a small number of times. This chain joins TRBV29-1 and TRBJ2-3; D could derive from TRBD1 or TRBD2 (5 bases each). The germline V gene has CDR1 SQVTM and CDR2 ANQGSEA. The CDR3 sequence is 15 residues long. V was pared by 8 bases and J by 0 bases, with 18 bases between. Here the CDR3 DNA reads TGCAGCCTGGGGACGTTGAGCGCTAGCACAGATACGCAGTATTTT. It encodes CSLGTLSASTDTQYF.

This clonotype was observed a few times. The rearrangement links TRBV10-3 to TRBJ1-2, with unresolved D. The V and J ends lost 0 bases and 8 bases respectively, with 13 bases between them. CDR1 and CDR2 (germline): ENHRY, SYGVKD. This CDR3 is 14 amino acids long. The CDR3 DNA is TGTGCCATCAGTGAGTCAGGGTCAGGATACGGCTACACCTTC. Its protein product is CAISESGSGYGYTF.

This clonotype was seen repeatedly, ten times or more. This CDR3 is CASSTGQGNGYTF. CDR3 nucleotide sequence: TGCGCCAGCAGCACCGGACAGGGGAACGGCTACACCTTC. The chain combines TRBV5-1 with TRBJ1-2, with TRBD1 matching over 9 bases. The CDR3 totals 13 residues. Trimming at V came to 4 bases and at J to 8 bases, leaving 6 bases not matched to a gene. In germline, CDR1 is SGHRS, CDR2 YFSETQ.

Only a few counts were recorded for this clonotype. The chain combines TRBV9 with TRBJ2-1; 11 bases agree with TRBD2. The germline gives CDR1 SGDLS, CDR2 YYNGEE. V was clipped by 0 bases and J by 14 bases; unmatched bases: 7. The CDR3 spans 14 residues. The CDR3 reads CASSVAGLAGPEFF. The CDR3 DNA sequence: TGTGCCAGCAGCGTAGCTGGACTAGCGGGCCCAGAGTTCTTC.

This clonotype was recorded a few times. V and J are TRBV6-1 and TRBJ2-7; 8 bases fit TRBD1. The CDR3 has 14 amino acids. V shed 6 bases, J shed 4 bases, and the junction held 8 bases outside the gene matches. Germline V gives CDR1 MNHNS, CDR2 SASEGT. For the CDR3, the DNA is TGTGCCAGCAGGGACAGGGCTCGACGGTACGAGCAGTACGTC. Protein sequence: CASRDRARRYEQYV.

This clonotype was seen at least ten times. The V gene is TRBV4-1, the J gene TRBJ1-1; D gene ambiguous. Germline V CDR1 and CDR2: MGHRA, YSYEKL. The CDR3 runs to 15 residues. Trimming took 4 bases from V and 5 from J, leaving 17 bases between them. CDR3 sequence reads: CASSPPEVGTTEAFF. In DNA form, the CDR3 reads TGCGCCAGCAGCCCTCCGGAGGTAGGTACGACTGAAGCTTTCTTT.

This clonotype was counted at least ten times. The chain joins TRBV10-3 to TRBJ1-5, with a tentative D call TRBD1 (5 bases). V lost 9 bases and J 4 bases, leaving 19 bases between the germline ends. Germline assignment: CDR1 ENHRY and CDR2 SYGVKD. The CDR3 sequence is 15 residues long. In DNA form, the CDR3 reads TGTGCCATACGGCCCGGGACGGGGGGGAATCAGCCCCAGCATTTT. It encodes CAIRPGTGGNQPQHF.